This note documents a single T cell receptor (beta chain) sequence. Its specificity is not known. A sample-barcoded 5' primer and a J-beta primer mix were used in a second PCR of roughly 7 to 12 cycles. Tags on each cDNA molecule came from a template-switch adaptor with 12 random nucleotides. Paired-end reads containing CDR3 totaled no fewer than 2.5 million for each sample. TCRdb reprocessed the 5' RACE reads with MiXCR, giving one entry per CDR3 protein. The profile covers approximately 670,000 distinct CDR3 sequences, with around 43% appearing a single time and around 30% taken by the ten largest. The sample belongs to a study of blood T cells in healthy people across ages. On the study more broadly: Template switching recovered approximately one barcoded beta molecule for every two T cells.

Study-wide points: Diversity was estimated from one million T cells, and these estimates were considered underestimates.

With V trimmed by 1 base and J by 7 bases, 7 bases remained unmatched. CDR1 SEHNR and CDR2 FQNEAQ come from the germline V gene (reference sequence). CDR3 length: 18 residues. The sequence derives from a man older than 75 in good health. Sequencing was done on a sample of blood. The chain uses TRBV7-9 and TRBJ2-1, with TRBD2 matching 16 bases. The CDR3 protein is CASSLVPGTSGGGNEQFF. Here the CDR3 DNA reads TGTGCCAGCAGCTTAGTTCCAGGGACTAGCGGGGGGGGGAATGAGCAGTTCTTC.